This TCR beta chain was retrieved from a study of CD8+ T cells in alopecia areata. Whole-study results and caveats: Sequences from scalp samples also cover resident alphabeta T cells of normal skin.

Sampling of alopecia areata patients yielded lesional scalp punch biopsies as well as peripheral blood. V was clipped by 2 bases and J by 2 bases; unmatched bases: 12. The CDR3 has 17 amino acids. CDR1 is ENHRY, CDR2 SYGVKD, per germline. Points on this clone: Its cognate antigen is unknown.

cDNA serving as the sequencing template came from extracted, reverse transcribed RNA. Assay used: immunoSEQ multiplex PCR; TCRdb lists only in-frame clones, some missing. The sample includes roughly 150,000 clones, about 87% of them seen just once. The source is a human donor with alopecia areata. V gene TRBV10-3 combines with J gene TRBJ2-7; TRBD1 aligns across 7 bases. The starting material was CD8+ T cells sorted from blood, obtained at week 0. The CDR3 spells CAISEAPQGKSTYEQYF. In DNA form, the CDR3 reads TGTGCCATCAGTGAGGCCCCACAGGGGAAGTCAACCTACGAGCAGTACTTC.